This T cell receptor (beta chain) was retrieved from a study of blood T cell repertoires in COVID-19. Looked up from germline, CDR1 is ENHRY and CDR2 is SYGVKD. J was trimmed by 4 bases and V by 7 bases; bases with no gene match: 7. The CDR3 loop spans 14 amino acids. As originally analysed: Scientists estimated how many nucleated cells there were by amplifying reference gene primers. Data came from immunoSEQ multiplex PCR; TCRdb stores just in-frame clones and leaves some out. V, J and clone size reflect that table, while D and trimming were determined from the DNA. The table records about 260,000 clones, around 91% of them present only once.

This receptor was obtained from a woman under 30 who had recovered from COVID-19. The specimen was PBMCs or T cells enriched from blood (not recorded which). This rearrangement joins TRBV10-3 to TRBJ1-1, with 9 nucleotides matching TRBD1. As DNA, the CDR3 is TGTGCCATCACGCGGGACAGGGATAGCACTGAAGCTTTCTTT. Translated, it gives CAITRDRDSTEAFF.